The clone carrying this T cell receptor beta chain was seen more than once but under ten times. Its antigen is undetermined. Trimming took 0 bases from V and 7 from J, leaving 4 bases between them. The CDR3 totals 13 residues. The V gene's germline CDR1 is ENHRY and CDR2 SYGVKD. TCRdb's copy holds only in-frame clones and misses some; the assay was immunoSEQ multiplex PCR. The table has 71,000 or so clones, approximately 86% seen once. The source of the sample is a study of radiotherapy plus CTLA-4 blockade in lung cancer. Study observations and caveats: Together with interferon-beta, which increased in serum after radiation, early dynamic changes in blood T cell clones were reportedly the best predictors of response.

Source: peripheral blood, taken from a patient treated with radiotherapy plus ipilimumab. This receptor was identified in a human donor with non-small cell lung cancer who had stable disease on radiotherapy plus ipilimumab. The chain couples TRBV10-3 to TRBJ1-6; D is unresolved. CDR3 sequence: CAISESQNSPLHF. CDR3 in DNA: TGTGCCATCAGTGAGTCACAGAATTCACCCCTCCACTTT.